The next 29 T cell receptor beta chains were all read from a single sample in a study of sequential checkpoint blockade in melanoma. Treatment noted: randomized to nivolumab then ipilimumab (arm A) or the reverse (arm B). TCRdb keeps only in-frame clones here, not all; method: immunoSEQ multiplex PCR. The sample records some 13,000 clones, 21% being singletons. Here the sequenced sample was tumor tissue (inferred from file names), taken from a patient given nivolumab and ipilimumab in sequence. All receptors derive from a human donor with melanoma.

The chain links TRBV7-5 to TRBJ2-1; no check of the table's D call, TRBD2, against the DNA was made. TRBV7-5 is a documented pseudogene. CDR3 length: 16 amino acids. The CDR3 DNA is TGTGCCAGCAGCGGAACTAGCGTGAGCTCCTACAATGAGCAGTTCTTC. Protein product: CASSGTSVSSYNEQFF.

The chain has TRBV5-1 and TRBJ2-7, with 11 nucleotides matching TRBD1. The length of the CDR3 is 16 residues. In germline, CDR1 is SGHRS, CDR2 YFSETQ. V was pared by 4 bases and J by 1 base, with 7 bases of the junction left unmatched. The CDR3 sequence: CASSLGGTGGSYEQYF. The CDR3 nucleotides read TGCGCCAGCAGCCTAGGTGGGACAGGGGGATCCTACGAGCAGTACTTC.

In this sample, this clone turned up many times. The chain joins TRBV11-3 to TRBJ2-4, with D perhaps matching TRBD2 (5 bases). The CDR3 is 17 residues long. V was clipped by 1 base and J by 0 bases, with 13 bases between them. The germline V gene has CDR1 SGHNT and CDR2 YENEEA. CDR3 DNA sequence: TGTGCCAGCAGCTTAGGGGCCGGGATGCTAGCCAAAAACATTCAGTACTTC. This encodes CASSLGAGMLAKNIQYF.

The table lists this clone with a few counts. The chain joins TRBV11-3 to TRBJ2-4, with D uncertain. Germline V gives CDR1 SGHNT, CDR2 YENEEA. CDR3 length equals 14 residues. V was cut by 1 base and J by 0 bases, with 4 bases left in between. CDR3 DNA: TGTGCCAGCAGCTTAGGAGTAGCCAAAAACATTCAGTACTTC. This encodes CASSLGVAKNIQYF.

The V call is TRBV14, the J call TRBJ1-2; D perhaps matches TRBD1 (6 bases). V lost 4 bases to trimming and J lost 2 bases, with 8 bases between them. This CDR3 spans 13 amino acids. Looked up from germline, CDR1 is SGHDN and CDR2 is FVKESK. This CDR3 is CASSRTGNYGYTF. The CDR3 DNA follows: TGTGCCAGCAGCCGAACAGGGAACTATGGCTACACCTTC.

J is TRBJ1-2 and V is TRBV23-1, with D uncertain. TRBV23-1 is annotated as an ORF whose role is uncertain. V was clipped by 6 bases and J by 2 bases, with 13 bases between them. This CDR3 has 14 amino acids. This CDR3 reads CASSQDRLNYGYTF. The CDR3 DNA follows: TGCGCCAGCAGCCAAGATAGACTAAACTATGGCTACACCTTC.

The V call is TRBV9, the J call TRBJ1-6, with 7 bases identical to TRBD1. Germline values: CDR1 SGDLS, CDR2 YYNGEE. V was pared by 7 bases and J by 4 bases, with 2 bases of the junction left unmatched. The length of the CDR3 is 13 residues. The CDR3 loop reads CASGDRYNSPLHF. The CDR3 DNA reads TGTGCCAGCGGGGACAGATATAATTCACCCCTCCACTTT. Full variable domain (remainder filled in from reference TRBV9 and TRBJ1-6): DSGVTQTPKHLITATGQRVTLRCSPRSGDLSVYWYQQSLDQGLQFLIQYYNGEERAKGNILERFSAQQFPDLHSELNLSSLELGDSALYFCASGDRYNSPLHFGNGTRLTVT.

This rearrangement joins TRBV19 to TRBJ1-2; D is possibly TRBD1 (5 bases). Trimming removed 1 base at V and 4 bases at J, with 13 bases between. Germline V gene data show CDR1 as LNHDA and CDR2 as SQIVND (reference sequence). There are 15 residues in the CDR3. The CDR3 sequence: CASSIGGRVPYGYTF. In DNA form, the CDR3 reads TGTGCCAGTAGTATAGGCGGCAGGGTCCCCTATGGCTACACCTTC.

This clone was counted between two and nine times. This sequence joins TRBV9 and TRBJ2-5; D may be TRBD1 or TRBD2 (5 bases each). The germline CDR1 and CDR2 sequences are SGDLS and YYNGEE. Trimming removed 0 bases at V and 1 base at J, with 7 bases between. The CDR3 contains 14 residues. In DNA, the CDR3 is TGTGCCAGCAGCGTAGGTGGGACCCAAGAGACCCAGTACTTC. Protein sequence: CASSVGGTQETQYF. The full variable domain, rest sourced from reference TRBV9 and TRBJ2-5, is DSGVTQTPKHLITATGQRVTLRCSPRSGDLSVYWYQQSLDQGLQFLIQYYNGEERAKGNILERFSAQQFPDLHSELNLSSLELGDSALYFCASSVGGTQETQYFGPGTRLLVL.

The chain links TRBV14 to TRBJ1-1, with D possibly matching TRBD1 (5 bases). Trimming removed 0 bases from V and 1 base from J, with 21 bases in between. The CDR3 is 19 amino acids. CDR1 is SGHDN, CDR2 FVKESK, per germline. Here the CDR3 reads CASSQDRVPLPGWNTEAFF. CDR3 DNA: TGTGCCAGCAGCCAAGACAGGGTACCCCTTCCGGGATGGAACACTGAAGCTTTCTTT.

The CDR3 DNA reads TGTGCCAGCAGTTTGACAGTATTCTATGGCTACACCTTC. This sequence encodes CASSLTVFYGYTF. The rearrangement uses TRBV28 and TRBJ1-2; tentatively, D is TRBD1 (5 bases). V lost 3 bases to trimming and J lost 4 bases, with 9 bases between them. Per germline, CDR1 MDHEN and CDR2 SYDVKM. The CDR3 runs 13 residues.

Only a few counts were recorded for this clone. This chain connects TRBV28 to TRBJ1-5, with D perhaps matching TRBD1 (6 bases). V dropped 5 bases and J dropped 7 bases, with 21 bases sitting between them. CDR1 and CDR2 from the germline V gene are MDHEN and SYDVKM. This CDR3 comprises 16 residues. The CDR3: CASSPTPQGVRQPQHF. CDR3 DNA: TGTGCCAGCAGTCCGACGCCACAGGGAGTACGGCAGCCCCAGCATTTT.

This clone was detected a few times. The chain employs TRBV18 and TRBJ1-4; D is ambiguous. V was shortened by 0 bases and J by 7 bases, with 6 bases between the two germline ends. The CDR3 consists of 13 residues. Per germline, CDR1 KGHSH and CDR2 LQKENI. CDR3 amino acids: CASSPPGVEKLFF. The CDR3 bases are TGTGCCAGCTCACCACCCGGGGTTGAAAAACTGTTTTTT.

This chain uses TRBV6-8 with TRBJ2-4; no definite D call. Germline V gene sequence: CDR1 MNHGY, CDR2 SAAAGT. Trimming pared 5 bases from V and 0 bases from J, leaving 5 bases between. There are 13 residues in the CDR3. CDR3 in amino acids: CASSETAKNIQYF. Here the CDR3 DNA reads TGTGCCAGCAGTGAGACAGCCAAAAACATTCAGTACTTC.

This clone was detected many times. The CDR3 bases are TGTGCCAGCAGTTACCAGGGGCCCGGAGGCGCTGGGGCCAACGTCCTGACTTTC. Protein: CASSYQGPGGAGANVLTF. The chain employs TRBV6-8 and TRBJ2-6, with TRBD1 as a possible D gene (6 bases). The CDR3 is 18 residues long. Germline values: CDR1 MNHGY, CDR2 SAAAGT. V lost 2 bases, J lost 2 bases, and 16 bases lay in between.

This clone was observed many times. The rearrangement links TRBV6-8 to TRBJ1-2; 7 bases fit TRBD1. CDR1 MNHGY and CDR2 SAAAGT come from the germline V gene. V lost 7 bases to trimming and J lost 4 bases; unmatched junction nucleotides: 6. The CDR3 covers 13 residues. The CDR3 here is CASNPTGAYGYTF. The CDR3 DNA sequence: TGTGCCAGCAACCCTACAGGGGCCTATGGCTACACCTTC.

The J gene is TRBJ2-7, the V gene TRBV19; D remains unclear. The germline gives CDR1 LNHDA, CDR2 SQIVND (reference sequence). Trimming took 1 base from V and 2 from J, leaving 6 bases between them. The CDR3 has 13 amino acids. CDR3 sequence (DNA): TGTGCCAGTAGTATAGGGTTAGCCTACGAGCAGTACTTC. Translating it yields CASSIGLAYEQYF.

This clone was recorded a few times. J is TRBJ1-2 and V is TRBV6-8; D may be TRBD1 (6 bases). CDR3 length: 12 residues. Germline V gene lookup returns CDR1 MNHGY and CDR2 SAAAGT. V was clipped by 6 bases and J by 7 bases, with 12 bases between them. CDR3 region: CASSQQGFGYTF. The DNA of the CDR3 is TGTGCCAGCAGCCAACAGGGCTTTGGCTACACCTTC.

CDR3 DNA sequence: TGCGCCAGCAGCTTCCAGGGACAGGCGCGAACAGATACGCAGTATTTT. Encoded protein: CASSFQGQARTDTQYF. The chain employs TRBV5-1 and TRBJ2-3, with 8 bases matching TRBD1. The CDR3 is 16 amino acids. Germline trimming cut 2 bases from V and 3 bases from J; bases unmatched to any gene: 8. Germline V CDR1 and CDR2: SGHRS, YFSETQ.

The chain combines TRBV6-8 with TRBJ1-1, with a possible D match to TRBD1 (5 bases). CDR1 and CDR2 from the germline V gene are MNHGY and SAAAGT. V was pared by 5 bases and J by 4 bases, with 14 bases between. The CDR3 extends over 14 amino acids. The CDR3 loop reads CASSPLGGTTEAFF. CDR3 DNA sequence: TGTGCCAGCAGTCCACTTGGGGGGACCACTGAAGCTTTCTTT.

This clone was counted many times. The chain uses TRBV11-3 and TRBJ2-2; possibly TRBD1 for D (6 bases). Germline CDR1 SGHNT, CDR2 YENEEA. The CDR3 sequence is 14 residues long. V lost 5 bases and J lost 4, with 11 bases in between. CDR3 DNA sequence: TGTGCCAGCAGCCAGGACAGTTTCACCGGGGAGCTGTTTTTT. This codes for CASSQDSFTGELFF. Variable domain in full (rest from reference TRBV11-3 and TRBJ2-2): EAGVVQSPRYKIIEKKQPVAFWCNPISGHNTLYWYLQNLGQGPELLIRYENEEAVDDSQLPKDRFSAERLKGVDSTLKIQPAELGDSAVYLCASSQDSFTGELFFGEGSRLTVL.

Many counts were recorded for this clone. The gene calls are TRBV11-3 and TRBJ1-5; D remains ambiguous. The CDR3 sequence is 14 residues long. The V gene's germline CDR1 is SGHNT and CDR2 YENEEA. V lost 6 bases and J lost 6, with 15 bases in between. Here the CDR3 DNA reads TGTGCCAGCAGTAAATCTTCTGATCTTCAGCCCCAGCATTTT. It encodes CASSKSSDLQPQHF.

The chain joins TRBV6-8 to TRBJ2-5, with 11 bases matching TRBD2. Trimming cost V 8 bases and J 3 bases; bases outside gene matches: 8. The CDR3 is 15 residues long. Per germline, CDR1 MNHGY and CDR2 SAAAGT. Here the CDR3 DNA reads TGTGCCAGCGGACGAACGGGACTAGCGGAAGAGACCCAGTACTTC. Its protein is CASGRTGLAEETQYF.

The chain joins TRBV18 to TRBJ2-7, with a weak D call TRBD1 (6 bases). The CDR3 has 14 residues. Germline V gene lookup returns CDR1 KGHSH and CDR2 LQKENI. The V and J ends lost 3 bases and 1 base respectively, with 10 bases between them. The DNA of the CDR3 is TGTGCCAGCTCACCTCTGGACAGTTCCTACGAGCAGTACTTC. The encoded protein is CASSPLDSSYEQYF.

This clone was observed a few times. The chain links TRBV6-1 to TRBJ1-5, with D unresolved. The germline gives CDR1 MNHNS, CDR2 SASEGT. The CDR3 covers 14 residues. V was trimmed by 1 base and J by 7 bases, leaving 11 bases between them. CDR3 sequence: CASSEGLLIQPQHF. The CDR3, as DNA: TGTGCCAGCAGTGAAGGACTGTTGATACAGCCCCAGCATTTT.

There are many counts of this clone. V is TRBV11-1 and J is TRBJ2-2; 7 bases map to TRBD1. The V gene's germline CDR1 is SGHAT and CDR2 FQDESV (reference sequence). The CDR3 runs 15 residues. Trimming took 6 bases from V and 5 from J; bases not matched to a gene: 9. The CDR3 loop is CASSQGTAITGELFF. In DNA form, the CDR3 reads TGTGCCAGCAGTCAAGGGACAGCTATTACCGGGGAGCTGTTTTTT.

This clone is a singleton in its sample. The CDR3 reads CASTLTVRSYGYTF. As DNA, the CDR3 is TGTGCCAGCACCCTGACAGTTCGTAGCTATGGCTACACCTTC. The rearrangement links TRBV28 to TRBJ1-2, with D possibly being TRBD1 (5 bases). The CDR3 runs 14 residues. Between the trimmed V and J ends, which lost 7 bases and 4 bases, there was a span of 16 bases. Germline assignment: CDR1 MDHEN and CDR2 SYDVKM.

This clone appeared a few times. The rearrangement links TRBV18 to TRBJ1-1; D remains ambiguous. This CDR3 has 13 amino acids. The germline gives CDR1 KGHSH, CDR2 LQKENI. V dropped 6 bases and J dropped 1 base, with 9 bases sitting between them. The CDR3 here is CASSLNRNTEAFF. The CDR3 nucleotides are TGTGCCAGCTCCTTAAACAGGAACACTGAAGCTTTCTTT. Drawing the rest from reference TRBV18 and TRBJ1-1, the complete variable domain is NAGVMQNPRHLVRRRGQEARLRCSPMKGHSHVYWYRQLPEEGLKFMVYLQKENIIDESGMPKERFSAEFPKEGPSILRIQQVVRGDSAAYFCASSLNRNTEAFFGQGTRLTVV.

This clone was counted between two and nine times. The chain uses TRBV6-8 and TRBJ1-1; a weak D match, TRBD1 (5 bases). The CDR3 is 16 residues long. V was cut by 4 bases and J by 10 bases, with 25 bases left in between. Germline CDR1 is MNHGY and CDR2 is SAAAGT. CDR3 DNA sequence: TGTGCCAGCAGTTCTCCAACCCGACAGCTTCCCCTGGGAGCTTTCTTT. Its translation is CASSSPTRQLPLGAFF.